The rows below give T cell receptor beta chains drawn from one sample of a study of post-analysis software for immune sequencing data. TCRdb called the PCR reads again in MiXCR, with one record for every CDR3 protein. This sample has approximately 350,000 distinct CDR3 sequences, with roughly 36% found just once. The sample taken for sequencing was blood. The receptors derive from a girl aged 5-17 years with multiple sclerosis. The CDR3 runs from the conserved cysteine through the conserved F or W. Each record gives: V gene, D gene, clone size, J gene, CDR3 protein, CDR3 DNA. A D gene is named only where the DNA matches it firmly. Only part of the rows carry a size: once, few, many, or a class if the clone is expanded.

V: TRBV20-1; D: TRBD2; size: few; J: TRBJ2-1; CDR3: CSARAGRGVGEQFF; DNA: TGCAGTGCTAGAGCTGGGCGGGGGGTTGGTGAGCAGTTCTTC
V: TRBV7-2; D: NA; size: NA; J: TRBJ1-1; CDR3: CASSLYGDGAFF; DNA: TGTGCCAGCAGCTTATACGGGGACGGAGCTTTCTTT
V: TRBV20-1; D: TRBD1; size: few; J: TRBJ2-7; CDR3: CSARQGASYEQYF; DNA: TGCAGTGCTCGACAGGGGGCTTCCTACGAGCAGTACTTC
V: TRBV7-7; D: TRBD1; size: NA; J: TRBJ2-3; CDR3: CASSPGTGRTDTQYF; DNA: TGTGCTAGCAGCCCAGGGACAGGGCGCACAGATACGCAGTATTTT
V: TRBV20-1; D: NA; size: few; J: TRBJ1-4; CDR3: CSARDARGTNEKLFF; DNA: TGCAGTGCTAGAGATGCCCGGGGAACTAATGAAAAACTGTTTTTT
V: TRBV2; D: NA; size: NA; J: TRBJ2-5; CDR3: CASSDEETQYF; DNA: TGTGCCAGCAGTGACGAAGAGACCCAGTACTTC
V: TRBV20-1; D: NA; size: few; J: TRBJ1-2; CDR3: CSAPAGAEGYTF; DNA: TGCAGTGCCCCAGCGGGGGCGGAAGGCTACACCTTC
V: TRBV5-1; D: TRBD2; size: few; J: TRBJ2-3; CDR3: CASSSIASGALTDTQYF; DNA: TGCGCCAGCAGCTCGATCGCTAGCGGGGCGCTCACGGATACGCAGTATTTT
V: TRBV19; D: NA; size: NA; J: TRBJ2-3; CDR3: CASNPLRDTQYF; DNA: TGTGCCAGTAACCCCCTCCGAGATACGCAGTATTTT
V: TRBV6-5; D: NA; size: few; J: TRBJ1-4; CDR3: CASSGRRGNEKLFF; DNA: TGTGCCAGCAGTGGCAGGAGGGGGAATGAAAAACTGTTTTTT
V: TRBV7-9; D: NA; size: few; J: TRBJ2-2; CDR3: CASSRQENTGELFF; DNA: TGTGCCAGCAGCCGGCAGGAGAACACCGGGGAGCTGTTTTTT
V: TRBV5-6; D: NA; size: many; J: TRBJ1-6; CDR3: CASSWGAAAINYSPLHF; DNA: TGTGCCAGCAGCTGGGGGGCAGCGGCCATAAATTATTCACCCCTCCACTTT
V: TRBV4-2; D: TRBD1; size: few; J: TRBJ2-7; CDR3: CASSQDRTGGTEQYF; DNA: TGTGCCAGCAGCCAAGATAGGACAGGGGGCACCGAGCAGTACTTC
V: TRBV27; D: NA; size: NA; J: TRBJ2-5; CDR3: CASSFWRGVQETQYF; DNA: TGTGCCAGCAGTTTTTGGAGGGGGGTTCAAGAGACCCAGTACTTC
V: TRBV7-6; D: NA; size: few; J: TRBJ1-1; CDR3: CASLALSKNTEAFF; DNA: TGTGCCAGCTTAGCGCTGAGTAAGAACACTGAAGCTTTCTTT
V: TRBV6-6; D: TRBD2; size: few; J: TRBJ2-3; CDR3: CASSYSGLEFTDTQYF; DNA: TGTGCCAGCAGTTACTCCGGACTAGAGTTTACAGATACGCAGTATTTT
V: TRBV7-2; D: TRBD2; size: many; J: TRBJ2-7; CDR3: CASSSRGLAGGRSYEQYF; DNA: TGTGCCAGCAGCTCTCGGGGACTAGCGGGGGGCCGCTCCTACGAGCAGTACTTC
V: TRBV2; D: NA; size: NA; J: TRBJ2-5; CDR3: CASSPTGNQETQYF; DNA: TGTGCCAGCAGTCCTACGGGGAACCAAGAGACCCAGTACTTC
V: TRBV10-3; D: TRBD2; size: NA; J: TRBJ2-2; CDR3: CAISWTSGERANTGELFF; DNA: TGTGCCATCAGTTGGACTAGCGGGGAAAGGGCGAACACCGGGGAGCTGTTTTTT
V: TRBV7-2; D: TRBD1; size: NA; J: TRBJ2-7; CDR3: CASSLRAGGYNEQYF; DNA: TGTGCCAGCAGCTTAAGGGCAGGGGGCTACAATGAGCAGTACTTC
V: TRBV10-3; D: NA; size: few; J: TRBJ2-3; CDR3: CAIRGDTASTDTQYF; DNA: TGTGCCATCAGAGGGGACACAGCTAGCACAGATACGCAGTATTTT
V: TRBV10-3; D: NA; size: NA; J: TRBJ2-5; CDR3: CAISESSLQETQYF; DNA: TGTGCCATCAGTGAGTCAAGTCTGCAAGAGACCCAGTACTTC
V: TRBV4-3; D: NA; size: NA; J: TRBJ1-2; CDR3: CASSEQRGPSYGYTF; DNA: TGCGCCAGCAGCGAACAAAGAGGGCCATCTTATGGCTACACCTTC
V: TRBV6-5; D: NA; size: few; J: TRBJ1-2; CDR3: CASSYSQQSTRDSYGYTF; DNA: TGTGCCAGCAGTTACAGTCAACAGTCAACTAGGGATAGCTATGGCTACACCTTC
V: TRBV6-1; D: NA; size: NA; J: TRBJ2-3; CDR3: CASSESGLGGDTQYF; DNA: TGTGCCAGCAGTGAAAGTGGATTAGGTGGGGATACGCAGTATTTT